This section outlines one T cell receptor (beta chain) sequence together with its context. The entry originates in a study of T cell changes during pregnancy in multiple sclerosis. Produced via immunoSEQ multiplex PCR; TCRdb's table is partial and in-frame only. The sample shows roughly 80,000 clones, about 91% of them seen only once. In germline, CDR1 is MGHRA, CDR2 YSYEKL. V shed 4 bases and J 0 bases; nucleotides not matched to a gene: 9. The CDR3 loop spans 16 amino acids. The sequence was obtained from a female donor with multiple sclerosis, enrolled in a pregnancy study. The V gene is TRBV4-1, the J gene TRBJ2-7, with 7 bases lining up with TRBD2. The input for sequencing was peripheral blood, taken before pregnancy. CDR3 coding DNA: TGCGCCAGCAGCCTAACCCCCCTAGCGGTCTCCTACGAGCAGTACTTC. It codes for CASSLTPLAVSYEQYF.